This T cell receptor beta chain came from a study of T cell responses to AZD1222 COVID-19 vaccine. Study-wide points: Unmutated regions of variants are reportedly targeted by nearly half of spike-specific TCRs. Most donors were white British and more were female, and clonal diversity was possibly underestimated. Every sample of the repertoires postdated the peak T cell response.

V shed 8 bases and J shed 0 bases, with 13 bases lying between them. The V gene's germline CDR1 is SNHLY and CDR2 FYNNEI. The CDR3 extends over 15 amino acids. Some clones are missing from TCRdb's copy, which holds only in-frame ones; the method was immunoSEQ multiplex PCR. The sample records fewer than 150,000 clones, approximately 84% being singletons. In regard to this clone: Its antigen is not known.

This chain connects TRBV2 to TRBJ2-2; the D gene is possibly TRBD1 (5 bases). The sequence was obtained from an adult in good health. The source material was peripheral blood, sampled on day 0 of AZD1222 vaccination. In DNA form, the CDR3 reads TGTGCCAGCTTCGACGACAGAGCGAACACCGGGGAGCTGTTTTTT. Protein sequence: CASFDDRANTGELFF. Based on the CDR3 plus reference TRBV2 and TRBJ2-2, the full variable domain is EPEVTQTPSHQVTQMGQEVILRCVPISNHLYFYWYRQILGQKVEFLVSFYNNEISEKSEIFDDQFSVERPDGSNFTLKIRSTKLEDSAMYFCASFDDRANTGELFFGEGSRLTVL.